The following is a T cell receptor (beta chain) sequence with its context. What it binds is not known. The germline CDR1 and CDR2 sequences are MDHEN and SYDVKM. The CDR3 runs to 14 residues. The V end was cut by 5 bases, the J end by 0 bases, with 9 bases between. The record originates from a study of PD-L1 blockade in urothelial cancer. Across the whole study: The patients first took atezolizumab in 2014, receiving 1,200 mg intravenously every 3 weeks. T cells were counted in tumor samples, and the median count was roughly 1,500. Study outcomes and limitations: Patients had one FFPE tumor sample each, not taken right before treatment.

Clones were read by immunoSEQ multiplex PCR, and TCRdb kept only the in-frame ones, dropping some. Here the sample spans about 35,000 clones, roughly a third being singletons. The TCR sequence derives from a man between 60 and 75 years old with urothelial cancer. The gene calls are TRBV28 and TRBJ2-3; unclear D gene. The sequences come from tumor tissue, collected before atezolizumab (anti-PD-L1) treatment. The DNA for the CDR3 is TGTGCCAGCAGTCCCCACCCCAGCACAGATACGCAGTATTTT. Translated, it gives CASSPHPSTDTQYF.